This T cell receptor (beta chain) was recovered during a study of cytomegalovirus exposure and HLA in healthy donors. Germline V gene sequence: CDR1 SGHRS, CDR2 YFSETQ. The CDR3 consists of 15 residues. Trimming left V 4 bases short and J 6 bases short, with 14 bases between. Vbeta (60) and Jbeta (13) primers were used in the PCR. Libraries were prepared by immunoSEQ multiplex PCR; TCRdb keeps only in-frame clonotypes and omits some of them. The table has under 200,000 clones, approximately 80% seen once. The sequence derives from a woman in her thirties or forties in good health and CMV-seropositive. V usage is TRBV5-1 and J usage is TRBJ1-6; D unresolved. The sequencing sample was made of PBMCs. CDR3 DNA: TGCGCCAGCAGCCCCTACGTCAGCGGTAATTCACCCCTCCACTTT. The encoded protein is CASSPYVSGNSPLHF. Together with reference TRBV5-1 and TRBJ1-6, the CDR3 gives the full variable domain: KAGVTQTPRYLIKTRGQQVTLSCSPISGHRSVSWYQQTPGQGLQFLFEYFSETQRNKGNFPGRFSGRQFSNSRSEMNVSTLELGDSALYLCASSPYVSGNSPLHFGNGTRLTVT.